This T cell receptor (beta chain) stems from a study of vaccination effects on CD4 cells after COVID-19. A note on this clone: The antigen is not known.

The assay was immunoSEQ multiplex PCR, and TCRdb's table has in-frame clones only and misses some. Among 45,000 to 75,000 clones listed, roughly 80% were seen once. With approximately ten days of culture completed, CD4+ T cells were isolated. The study's findings and limits: Early timepoints after infection were absent, and convalescent patients were few in the study. There was marked clonal contraction among infection- and vaccine-induced clones late after vaccination.

The starting material was CD4+ T cells from PBMCs cultured without peptide, obtained before COVID-19 vaccination. This clonotype originated in a human donor who received a COVID-19 vaccine.

In DNA, the CDR3 is TGTGCCTGGAGTGAAACAGGGGCAGATACGCAGTATTTT. Residues: CAWSETGADTQYF. The V call is TRBV30, the J call TRBJ2-3; TRBD1 aligns across 7 bases. V gave up 1 base and J gave up 4 bases; unmatched junction bases: 2. Germline CDR1 GTSNPN, CDR2 SVGIG (reference sequence). The CDR3 consists of 13 residues.